These 27 T cell receptor beta chains share one sample of origin, sequenced in a study of Ad26.COV2.S vaccination and SARS-CoV-2 variants listed by TCRdb under 2021. Receptor libraries were prepared by the immunoSEQ multiplex PCR assay. Not all clones reach the TCRdb copy of this immuneACCESS table, which keeps in-frame sequences only. Checked studies attribute under half of the gap to unresolved V genes and leave the rest unexplained. The sample has about 390,000 clones on record, about nine tenths of them singletons. The ten largest clones represent about 1.7% of the sample. In the paper's terms, the treatment or condition label means: 19 received Ad26.COV2.S at low or high dose, single or two shots; 5 received placebo; per-sample allocation not given. For vaccine and placebo recipients, the sequenced repertoires came from samples collected on day 63 after the first injection. The source material was peripheral blood, sampled in a trial of Ad26.COV2.S vaccine versus placebo. The source is a person aged 18-65 years who received the Ad26.COV2.S COVID-19 vaccine or a placebo.

The CDR3 here is CASSYSLSGGPLQETQYF. The CDR3 DNA sequence: TGTGCCAGCAGTTACTCACTAAGCGGGGGGCCACTCCAAGAGACCCAGTACTTC. This chain links TRBV6-2 or TRBV6-3 with TRBJ2-5, with TRBD2 matching 9 bases. The ends lost 0 bases at V and 1 base at J; junction bases unmatched: 9. From germline, CDR1 is MNHEY and CDR2 SVGEGT. The CDR3 runs 18 residues.

The chain recombines TRBV7-9 with TRBJ1-6, with D maybe TRBD1 (5 bases). This CDR3 spans 15 amino acids. Germline V CDR1 and CDR2: SEHNR, FQNEAQ (reference sequence). Trimming took off 0 bases at V and 10 bases at J, with 13 bases between the two ends. The CDR3 sequence: CASSLATGTGSPLHF. For the CDR3, the DNA is TGTGCCAGCAGCTTAGCTACTGGGACCGGGTCACCCCTCCACTTT.

The rearrangement uses TRBV5-4 and TRBJ1-4, with D hard to call. The CDR3 covers 15 residues. Germline CDR1 SGHNT, CDR2 YYREEE (reference sequence). Trimming took 6 bases from V and 5 from J, leaving 17 bases between them. CDR3 DNA: TGTGCCAGCACACGGAAGGACCGGCAGAATGAAAAACTGTTTTTT. Translation: CASTRKDRQNEKLFF. Looking up the rest from reference TRBV5-4 and TRBJ1-4 gives the full variable domain: ETGVTQSPTHLIKTRGQQVTLRCSSQSGHNTVSWYQQALGQGPQFIFQYYREEENGRGNFPPRFSGLQFPNYSSELNVNALELDDSALYLCASTRKDRQNEKLFFGSGTQLSVL.

The chain employs TRBV11-2 and TRBJ1-4; 7 bases are shared with TRBD1. J lost 4 bases, V lost 4 bases, and 18 bases had no gene match. The CDR3 is made up of 19 amino acids. The V gene's germline CDR1 is SGHAT and CDR2 FQNNGV. The CDR3 coding sequence is TGTGCCAGCAGCTGGCCCCTAAACCAGGGGGGTCGAGATAATGAAAAACTGTTTTTT. This translates into CASSWPLNQGGRDNEKLFF.

The J gene is TRBJ2-5, the V gene TRBV10-1; D is perhaps TRBD2 (7 bases). CDR3 length: 14 amino acids. Germline loops: CDR1 WNHNN, CDR2 SYGVQD (reference sequence). The V end was cut by 9 bases, the J end by 5 bases, with 19 bases between. As DNA, the CDR3 is TGCGCCAGAGAGCTGGGGGGGCCCACGGAGACCCAGTACTTC. This encodes CARELGGPTETQYF.

This chain joins TRBV7-7 and TRBJ2-1, with TRBD1 matching over 8 bases. Germline CDR1 is SSHAT and CDR2 is FNYEAQ (reference sequence). The CDR3 consists of 19 residues. J gave up 6 bases and V 2 bases, and 18 bases lay outside the gene matches. CDR3 nucleotide sequence: TGTGCCAGCAGCTTATTCTCTCAGGGGGCGAGTACTAGGGTCAATGAGCAGTTCTTC. Its translation is CASSLFSQGASTRVNEQFF.

The chain couples TRBV27 to TRBJ2-1; 8 nucleotides align to TRBD2. The CDR3 contains 15 residues. CDR1 and CDR2 from the germline V gene are MNHEY and SMNVEV (reference sequence). V was clipped by 3 bases and J by 8 bases; unmatched bases: 9. The CDR3 coding sequence is TGTGCCAGCAGTTTGAGGAGCGGGGGAGGGTATGAGCAGTTCTTC. This gives the protein CASSLRSGGGYEQFF.

The DNA for the CDR3 is TGCGCCAGCAGCCAAGATATATCAGGGACTGGAAACACCATATATTTT. It specifies CASSQDISGTGNTIYF. The chain uses TRBV4-3 and TRBJ1-3; D is perhaps TRBD1 (5 bases). Germline V gives CDR1 LGHNA, CDR2 YSLEER. V was trimmed by 0 bases and J by 2 bases, leaving 11 bases between them. This CDR3 has 16 amino acids.

V gene TRBV7-6 combines with J gene TRBJ2-1, with 10 nucleotides matching TRBD2. Trimming at V came to 5 bases and at J to 5 bases, leaving 9 bases not matched to a gene. Germline V gives CDR1 SGHVS, CDR2 FNYEAQ. The CDR3 spans 16 residues. CDR3 bases: TGTGCCAGCAGCACGCCGAGCGGGGGGGCCCACAATGAGCAGTTCTTC. Its translation: CASSTPSGGAHNEQFF.

This clone was detected once. The chain is built from TRBV12-3 or TRBV12-4 and TRBJ2-7; D gene unclear. Trimming pared 3 bases from V and 8 bases from J, leaving 8 bases between. The CDR3 totals 11 residues. The CDR3 nucleotides are TGTGCCAGCAGTTTCGGAACTCAGCAGTACTTC. This gives the protein CASSFGTQQYF.

The V and J genes are TRBV19 and TRBJ2-7; 9 bases are a match to TRBD1. After removal of 7 bases from V and 5 bases from J, the junction contained 9 bases not matched to a gene. This CDR3 spans 14 amino acids. Germline loops: CDR1 LNHDA, CDR2 SQIVND (reference sequence). The chain's CDR3 is CASTPGTGIHEQYF. The CDR3 coding sequence is TGTGCCAGTACCCCCGGGACAGGGATTCACGAGCAGTACTTC.

This chain links TRBV14 with TRBJ2-1, with TRBD2 as a possible D gene (7 bases). The germline V and J ends were trimmed by 1 base and 2 bases, with 15 bases remaining between them. The germline CDR1 and CDR2 sequences are SGHDN and FVKESK. The CDR3 covers 17 residues. As DNA, the CDR3 is TGTGCCAGCAGCCAAGGGGTGCGGGGGCCCCCCTACAATGAGCAGTTCTTC. This gives the protein CASSQGVRGPPYNEQFF.

The chain employs TRBV5-6 and TRBJ2-1; D possibly matches TRBD1 or TRBD2 (5 bases each). CDR3 length: 13 amino acids. Per germline, CDR1 SGHDT and CDR2 YYEEEE. V was clipped by 3 bases and J by 13 bases, with 17 bases between them. This chain's CDR3 is CASSSRGRWSQFF. Written as DNA, the CDR3 is TGTGCCAGCAGCTCTCGGGGACGCTGGTCACAGTTCTTC.

The gene calls are TRBV28 and TRBJ1-5; no definite D call. Germline V gene lookup returns CDR1 MDHEN and CDR2 SYDVKM. V gave up 5 bases and J gave up 7 bases, with 9 bases separating them. The CDR3 is made up of 12 amino acids. CDR3 protein: CASSDMGQPQHF. The CDR3 nucleotides are TGTGCCAGCAGTGACATGGGGCAGCCCCAGCATTTT. The whole variable domain, filled in from reference TRBV28 and TRBJ1-5, reads DVKVTQSSRYLVKRTGEKVFLECVQDMDHENMFWYRQDPGLGLRLIYFSYDVKMKEKGDIPEGYSVSREKKERFSLILESASTNQTSMYLCASSDMGQPQHFGDGTRLSIL.

V usage is TRBV5-1 and J usage is TRBJ2-1; the match to TRBD2 covers 7 bases. V was clipped by 1 base and J by 3 bases; unmatched bases: 10. CDR1 and CDR2 from the germline V gene are SGHRS and YFSETQ. This CDR3 is built from 17 residues. The CDR3 here is CASSLLGGGGIYNEQFF. CDR3 DNA sequence: TGCGCCAGCAGCTTGTTAGGCGGGGGAGGGATCTACAATGAGCAGTTCTTC.

This chain joins TRBV7-2 and TRBJ1-6; D gene uncertain. The CDR3 consists of 16 residues. V lost 7 bases to trimming and J lost 7 bases, with 20 bases between them. The germline V gene has CDR1 SGHTA and CDR2 FQGNSA. The CDR3 here is CASTSPPSGRNSPLHF. Written as DNA, the CDR3 is TGTGCCAGCACCTCCCCCCCCAGTGGGAGGAATTCACCCCTCCACTTT. Filled out from reference TRBV7-2 and TRBJ1-6, the complete variable domain reads GAGVSQSPSNKVTEKGKDVELRCDPISGHTALYWYRQSLGQGLEFLIYFQGNSAPDKSGLPSDRFSAERTGGSVSTLTIQRTQQEDSAVYLCASTSPPSGRNSPLHFGNGTRLTVT.

The rearrangement uses TRBV14 and TRBJ2-3; D gene ambiguous. This CDR3 has 12 residues. V was clipped by 2 bases and J by 6 bases, with 6 bases between them. The germline V gene encodes CDR1 SGHDN and CDR2 FVKESK. The CDR3 DNA follows: TGTGCCAGCAGCCAACTACGGGATACGCAGTATTTT. Translation: CASSQLRDTQYF.

The genes are TRBV6-2 or TRBV6-3 and TRBJ2-1, with 8 bases lining up with TRBD2. The V segment lost 7 bases and the J segment 2 bases; nucleotides outside the gene matches: 7. The germline CDR1 and CDR2 sequences are MNHEY and SVGEGT. The CDR3 sequence is 15 residues long. The CDR3 reads CASTPGGVPYNEQFF. CDR3 nucleotides: TGTGCCAGCACCCCCGGGGGGGTACCCTACAATGAGCAGTTCTTC.

The J gene is TRBJ1-4, the V gene TRBV28, with D unclear. Germline loops: CDR1 MDHEN, CDR2 SYDVKM. V was cut by 3 bases and J by 7 bases, with 12 bases left in between. This CDR3 comprises 14 residues. The CDR3 region is CASSFSRGVEKLFF. The CDR3, as DNA: TGTGCCAGCAGTTTCAGCCGCGGGGTTGAAAAACTGTTTTTT.

This chain connects TRBV7-2 to TRBJ2-5; 11 bases agree with TRBD2. Germline CDR1 SGHTA, CDR2 FQGNSA. The CDR3 covers 17 residues. V gave up 5 bases and J gave up 1 base; unmatched junction bases: 9. The DNA of the CDR3 is TGTGCCAGCAGCGACGGAGGACTAGCGGGCGTCCAAGAGACCCAGTACTTC. Translated, it gives CASSDGGLAGVQETQYF.

The chain combines TRBV15 with TRBJ2-1; 10 bases line up with TRBD2. V was clipped by 0 bases and J by 9 bases; unmatched bases: 11. Germline V gene lookup returns CDR1 LNHNV and CDR2 YYDKDF (reference sequence). The CDR3 covers 17 residues. The CDR3 nucleotides are TGTGCCACCAGCAGAGAAGCAGCGGGGGGGCCCGTTGTTGAGCAGTTCTTC. Amino acids: CATSREAAGGPVVEQFF.

The gene calls are TRBV5-4 and TRBJ1-2; 7 bases match TRBD1. CDR3 length equals 15 residues. V shed 0 bases and J 2 bases; nucleotides not matched to a gene: 4. The germline gives CDR1 SGHNT, CDR2 YYREEE (reference sequence). Here the CDR3 reads CASSLGTGWNYGYTF. The CDR3 DNA reads as TGTGCCAGCAGCTTGGGGACAGGTTGGAACTATGGCTACACCTTC.

In this sample, this clone turned up once. This chain links TRBV12-3 or TRBV12-4 with TRBJ2-7; D perhaps matches TRBD2 (6 bases). The CDR3 sequence is 12 residues long. V gave up 10 bases and J gave up 9 bases, with 19 bases separating them. CDR3 region: CANGTDLLRQYF. Here the CDR3 DNA reads TGTGCCAACGGGACTGACCTCCTACGGCAGTACTTC.

The rearrangement joins TRBV18 to TRBJ1-2; 8 bases are shared with TRBD1. The germline gives CDR1 KGHSH, CDR2 LQKENI. V lost 5 bases, J lost 4 bases, and 9 bases stayed unmatched. CDR3 length equals 15 residues. The CDR3 DNA reads TGTGCCAGCTCAGGGATGCGGCAGGGGGCCTATGGCTACACCTTC. Protein: CASSGMRQGAYGYTF.

The genes are TRBV4-3 and TRBJ2-1; TRBD2 matches at 9 bases. Germline V gives CDR1 LGHNA, CDR2 YSLEER. CDR3 size: 17 residues. The V gene end was trimmed by 0 bases and the J gene end by 3 bases; junction bases not matched to a gene: 6. The CDR3 loop reads CASSQDLTSGFYNEQFF. DNA of the CDR3: TGCGCCAGCAGCCAAGATCTTACTAGCGGGTTCTACAATGAGCAGTTCTTC.

The V gene is TRBV18, the J gene TRBJ2-3; a possible D gene is TRBD2 (6 bases). The ends were cut back, 6 bases at V and 8 bases at J, with 12 bases in the middle. Germline V gene data show CDR1 as KGHSH and CDR2 as LQKENI. The CDR3 is 12 amino acids. As DNA, the CDR3 is TGTGCCAGCTCTCCTCTCGGGGGTACGCAGTATTTT. It codes for CASSPLGGTQYF.

The V call is TRBV13, the J call TRBJ2-3, with 10 bases identical to TRBD2. The V segment lost 5 bases and the J segment 6 bases; nucleotides outside the gene matches: 5. Germline V gene sequence: CDR1 PRHDT, CDR2 FYEKMQ (reference sequence). The CDR3 sequence is 14 residues long. In nucleotides, the CDR3 is TGTGCCAGCAGCGAACTAGCGGGGCTTGATACGCAGTATTTT. Translation: CASSELAGLDTQYF. Based on the CDR3 plus reference TRBV13 and TRBJ2-3, the full variable domain is AAGVIQSPRHLIKEKRETATLKCYPIPRHDTVYWYQQGPGQDPQFLISFYEKMQSDKGSIPDRFSAQQFSDYHSELNMSSLELGDSALYFCASSELAGLDTQYFGPGTRLTVL.